This is a list of T cell receptor beta chains from one sample in a study of blood T cell repertoires in COVID-19. TCRdb's table, derived via immunoSEQ multiplex PCR, lists solely in-frame clones and lacks some. The sample has under 150,000 clones, about 80% seen once. Source material: peripheral blood. These receptors originate from a woman of 80 years or more with acute or convalescent COVID-19. Both conserved end residues are part of each CDR3. Fields, in order: J gene, clone size, D gene, V gene, CDR3 DNA, CDR3 protein. A D gene is named only where the DNA matches it firmly. A row's size may be missing; if present it is once, few, many or a size class.

J gene: TRBJ1-4
clone size: many
D gene: TRBD1
V gene: TRBV2
CDR3 DNA: TGTGCCAGCAGCTCACAGGGGTCATCGGGCGAAAAACTGTTTTTT
CDR3 protein: CASSSQGSSGEKLFF

J gene: TRBJ2-5
clone size: NA
D gene: TRBD1
V gene: TRBV6-2/TRBV6-3
CDR3 DNA: TGTGCCAGCAGTTACCACCACGGGACAGGGGGCTTGGAGACCCAGTACTTC
CDR3 protein: CASSYHHGTGGLETQYF

J gene: TRBJ2-7
clone size: few
D gene: NA
V gene: TRBV5-1
CDR3 DNA: TGCGCCAGCAGCGCCCTGCCGGGTCAACAAACGGGGTACTTC
CDR3 protein: CASSALPGQQTGYF

J gene: TRBJ2-1
clone size: NA
D gene: NA
V gene: TRBV12-3/TRBV12-4
CDR3 DNA: TGTGCCAGCAGTTTAGGGCGGGAGCAGTTCTTC
CDR3 protein: CASSLGREQFF

J gene: TRBJ2-5
clone size: NA
D gene: TRBD2
V gene: TRBV11-3
CDR3 DNA: TGTGCCAGCAGCCCCCGGGACCTCGGGGGGGAGACCCAGTACTTC
CDR3 protein: CASSPRDLGGETQYF

J gene: TRBJ1-5
clone size: NA
D gene: TRBD1
V gene: TRBV24-1
CDR3 DNA: TGTGCCACTGGGACAGTCAGCAATCAGCCCCAGCATTTT
CDR3 protein: CATGTVSNQPQHF

J gene: TRBJ1-1
clone size: NA
D gene: NA
V gene: TRBV24-1
CDR3 DNA: TGTGCCACCAGTGATGCCGGGACGGGGGACACTGAAGCTTTCTTT
CDR3 protein: CATSDAGTGDTEAFF

J gene: TRBJ2-1
clone size: NA
D gene: NA
V gene: TRBV7-2
CDR3 DNA: TGTGCCAGCAGCAAAGGGGTAAGGAAGACAGGACACTACAATGAGCAGTTCTTC
CDR3 protein: CASSKGVRKTGHYNEQFF

J gene: TRBJ2-3
clone size: once
D gene: TRBD1
V gene: TRBV24-1
CDR3 DNA: TGTGCCACCAGTGCCAGGACAGGGAGCACAGATACGCAGTATTTT
CDR3 protein: CATSARTGSTDTQYF

J gene: TRBJ2-1
clone size: NA
D gene: TRBD1
V gene: TRBV6-6
CDR3 DNA: TGTGCCAGCAGTTACTCCTCGGGACAGGGGGCTGGGGAGCAGTTCTTC
CDR3 protein: CASSYSSGQGAGEQFF

J gene: TRBJ1-2
clone size: NA
D gene: TRBD1
V gene: TRBV11-2
CDR3 DNA: TGTGCCAGCAGCTTAGACCACCTACCAGTACGACAGGGGGCGTCTGGCTACACCTTC
CDR3 protein: CASSLDHLPVRQGASGYTF

J gene: TRBJ2-1
clone size: NA
D gene: NA
V gene: TRBV5-1
CDR3 DNA: TGCGCCAGCAGCTTGCCTTCTAGGAGTGAGCAGTTCTTC
CDR3 protein: CASSLPSRSEQFF

J gene: TRBJ2-7
clone size: few
D gene: NA
V gene: TRBV11-3
CDR3 DNA: TGTGCCAGGTCCACTTGCCCGAACTACGAGCAGTACTTC
CDR3 protein: CARSTCPNYEQYF

J gene: TRBJ2-3
clone size: NA
D gene: TRBD2
V gene: TRBV6-5
CDR3 DNA: TGTGCCAGCCACCCACACCGGGGGGACACAGATACGCAGTATTTT
CDR3 protein: CASHPHRGDTDTQYF

J gene: TRBJ2-3
clone size: NA
D gene: NA
V gene: TRBV6-5
CDR3 DNA: TGTGCCAGCAGTCGCGGGATGGGAGATACGCAGTATTTT
CDR3 protein: CASSRGMGDTQYF

J gene: TRBJ2-7
clone size: NA
D gene: TRBD1
V gene: TRBV30
CDR3 DNA: TGTGCCTGGATGCCCCGGGACAGTGTTTCCTACGAGCAGTACTTC
CDR3 protein: CAWMPRDSVSYEQYF

J gene: TRBJ1-3
clone size: NA
D gene: NA
V gene: TRBV28
CDR3 DNA: TGTGCCAGCACCCCTGGGCACTCTGGAAACACCATATATTTT
CDR3 protein: CASTPGHSGNTIYF

J gene: TRBJ1-2
clone size: NA
D gene: TRBD1
V gene: TRBV19
CDR3 DNA: TGTGCCAGTAGTCAGGACAGGGTCCCCTATGGCTACACCTTC
CDR3 protein: CASSQDRVPYGYTF

J gene: TRBJ1-2
clone size: NA
D gene: NA
V gene: TRBV15
CDR3 DNA: TGTGCCACCAGCAGAGGGACATTTGGCTACACCTTC
CDR3 protein: CATSRGTFGYTF

J gene: TRBJ2-3
clone size: NA
D gene: NA
V gene: TRBV4-3
CDR3 DNA: TGCGCCAGCAGCCCAGTTGGAGGAAGAGATACGCAGTATTTT
CDR3 protein: CASSPVGGRDTQYF

J gene: TRBJ2-7
clone size: NA
D gene: NA
V gene: TRBV9
CDR3 DNA: TGTGCCAGCAGCGTAGGAAGTACAGGATGGCTAGAGGAGCAGTACTTC
CDR3 protein: CASSVGSTGWLEEQYF

J gene: TRBJ2-7
clone size: NA
D gene: TRBD1
V gene: TRBV7-3
CDR3 DNA: TGTGCCAGCAGCCTGACAGGGGGCAACGAGCAGTACTTC
CDR3 protein: CASSLTGGNEQYF

J gene: TRBJ2-3
clone size: NA
D gene: TRBD2
V gene: TRBV7-3
CDR3 DNA: TGTGCCAGCAGCTCTTCGACTAGCGGGCTCACAGATACGCAGTATTTT
CDR3 protein: CASSSSTSGLTDTQYF

J gene: TRBJ1-6
clone size: NA
D gene: NA
V gene: TRBV7-9
CDR3 DNA: TGTGCCAGCAGCTTTCGGGAGATTAATTCACCCCTCCACTTT
CDR3 protein: CASSFREINSPLHF

J gene: TRBJ1-1
clone size: NA
D gene: NA
V gene: TRBV15
CDR3 DNA: TGTGCCACCAGCAGAGCACCCTCCGGGGGGAATGGGGGTGAAGCTTTCTTT
CDR3 protein: CATSRAPSGGNGGEAFF

J gene: TRBJ2-7
clone size: NA
D gene: NA
V gene: TRBV7-9
CDR3 DNA: TGTGCCAGCAGCCCCACTAGTGGACCCTACGAGCAGTACTTC
CDR3 protein: CASSPTSGPYEQYF

J gene: TRBJ1-1
clone size: NA
D gene: TRBD1
V gene: TRBV27
CDR3 DNA: TGTGCCAGCAGTTTCCGGGACAGGGGGTTCGCTGAAGCTTTCTTT
CDR3 protein: CASSFRDRGFAEAFF

J gene: TRBJ2-1
clone size: NA
D gene: TRBD2
V gene: TRBV2
CDR3 DNA: TGTGCCAGCAACTCCCGGGGGACTAGGAGTGGGGAGTCCTACAATGAGCAGTTCTTC
CDR3 protein: CASNSRGTRSGESYNEQFF

J gene: TRBJ1-2
clone size: NA
D gene: NA
V gene: TRBV4-2
CDR3 DNA: TGTGCCAGCAGCCAGGGATCGCCGGGGAGTAACTATGGCTACACCTTC
CDR3 protein: CASSQGSPGSNYGYTF

J gene: TRBJ2-1
clone size: NA
D gene: NA
V gene: TRBV28
CDR3 DNA: TGTGCCAGCAACTTACGACGGACAGTCAATGAGCAGTTCTTC
CDR3 protein: CASNLRRTVNEQFF

J gene: TRBJ1-1
clone size: NA
D gene: TRBD1
V gene: TRBV2
CDR3 DNA: TGTGCCAGCAGTCCTGACAGGGTAAACTTACGAGGGGAAGCTTTCTTT
CDR3 protein: CASSPDRVNLRGEAFF

J gene: TRBJ2-3
clone size: NA
D gene: NA
V gene: TRBV27
CDR3 DNA: TGTGCCAGCAGTTTATTCCCTCTGACTGAAGCAGATACGCAGTATTTT
CDR3 protein: CASSLFPLTEADTQYF

J gene: TRBJ2-4
clone size: NA
D gene: NA
V gene: TRBV11-2
CDR3 DNA: TGTGCCAGCAGCTTAGGGGAGGCCTTTTCCATTCAGTACTTC
CDR3 protein: CASSLGEAFSIQYF

J gene: TRBJ1-5
clone size: NA
D gene: TRBD1
V gene: TRBV7-9
CDR3 DNA: TGTGCCAGCAGCCCCGAGACAGGGGGTGGCAATCAGCCCCAGCATTTT
CDR3 protein: CASSPETGGGNQPQHF

J gene: TRBJ2-2
clone size: NA
D gene: NA
V gene: TRBV5-1
CDR3 DNA: TGCGCCAGCAGCTTCGACCCGACAGGAAGGACAACCGGGGAGCTGTTTTTT
CDR3 protein: CASSFDPTGRTTGELFF

J gene: TRBJ1-1
clone size: many
D gene: NA
V gene: TRBV3-1/TRBV3-2
CDR3 DNA: TGTGCCAGCAGCCAAGGGTGGTTCGGTTCTGAAGCTTTCTTT
CDR3 protein: CASSQGWFGSEAFF

J gene: TRBJ1-1
clone size: NA
D gene: NA
V gene: TRBV19
CDR3 DNA: TGTGCCAGTAGTATAGGACAGCCGAACACTGAAGCTTTCTTT
CDR3 protein: CASSIGQPNTEAFF

J gene: TRBJ1-2
clone size: NA
D gene: TRBD1
V gene: TRBV28
CDR3 DNA: TGTGCCAGCAGAACGGACAGGGACTATGGCTACACCTTC
CDR3 protein: CASRTDRDYGYTF

J gene: TRBJ1-5
clone size: NA
D gene: NA
V gene: TRBV5-5
CDR3 DNA: TGTGCCAGCAGCCCCGTGACACAGAATCAGCCCCAGCATTTT
CDR3 protein: CASSPVTQNQPQHF

J gene: TRBJ1-1
clone size: NA
D gene: TRBD1
V gene: TRBV28
CDR3 DNA: TGTGCCAGCAGTGGACAGGGGTTTAGTGATCGGCAAGCTTTCTTT
CDR3 protein: CASSGQGFSDRQAFF

J gene: TRBJ1-4
clone size: NA
D gene: TRBD1
V gene: TRBV9
CDR3 DNA: TGTGCCAGCAGCGTAGGTGACAGGGGAGGAACTAATGAAAAACTGTTTTTT
CDR3 protein: CASSVGDRGGTNEKLFF

J gene: TRBJ1-2
clone size: NA
D gene: NA
V gene: TRBV12-3/TRBV12-4
CDR3 DNA: TGTGCCAGCAGTCTGACAGCTAACTATGGCTACACCTTC
CDR3 protein: CASSLTANYGYTF

J gene: TRBJ1-5
clone size: NA
D gene: TRBD1
V gene: TRBV29-1
CDR3 DNA: TGCAGCGTCGGACAGGGGAACAATCAGCCCCAGCATTTT
CDR3 protein: CSVGQGNNQPQHF

J gene: TRBJ1-2
clone size: NA
D gene: NA
V gene: TRBV19
CDR3 DNA: TGTGCCAGTAGCACTTCGTATGGCTACACCTTC
CDR3 protein: CASSTSYGYTF

J gene: TRBJ2-2
clone size: NA
D gene: NA
V gene: TRBV7-8
CDR3 DNA: TGTGCCAGCAGTGGTGGGGGCACCGAAGGAGCAAACACCGGGGAGCTGTTTTTT
CDR3 protein: CASSGGGTEGANTGELFF

J gene: TRBJ1-5
clone size: few
D gene: NA
V gene: TRBV28
CDR3 DNA: TGTGCCAGCAGTTTAATAGGCATTCGGGACTTAAATCAGCCCCAGCATTTT
CDR3 protein: CASSLIGIRDLNQPQHF

J gene: TRBJ1-5
clone size: few
D gene: TRBD1
V gene: TRBV6-5
CDR3 DNA: TGTGCCAGCAGCAGGGACAGGGCTCAGCCCCAGCATTTT
CDR3 protein: CASSRDRAQPQHF

J gene: TRBJ2-7
clone size: NA
D gene: NA
V gene: TRBV7-2
CDR3 DNA: TGTGCCAGCAGCTTGGAGTACGAGCAGTACTTC
CDR3 protein: CASSLEYEQYF

J gene: TRBJ2-1
clone size: NA
D gene: NA
V gene: TRBV11-2
CDR3 DNA: TGTGCCAGCAGCCCCCGGGACTCCTCCTACAATGAGCAGTTCTTC
CDR3 protein: CASSPRDSSYNEQFF

J gene: TRBJ1-5
clone size: NA
D gene: TRBD1
V gene: TRBV6-5
CDR3 DNA: TGTGCCAGCAGGTCCGGACAGGGTTATCAGCCCCAGCATTTT
CDR3 protein: CASRSGQGYQPQHF

J gene: TRBJ2-1
clone size: NA
D gene: NA
V gene: TRBV4-3
CDR3 DNA: TGCGCCAGCAGCCAAGACTGGGGCCAAGCGGGCCTCTACAATGAGCAGTTCTTC
CDR3 protein: CASSQDWGQAGLYNEQFF

J gene: TRBJ1-6
clone size: NA
D gene: NA
V gene: TRBV7-8
CDR3 DNA: TGTGCCAGCAGCCCCGTCAATTCACCCCTCCACTTT
CDR3 protein: CASSPVNSPLHF

J gene: TRBJ2-1
clone size: NA
D gene: NA
V gene: TRBV21-1
CDR3 DNA: TGTGCCAGCAGCAAAGCGGGGGGACAGACCAACAATGAGCAGTTCTTC
CDR3 protein: CASSKAGGQTNNEQFF

J gene: TRBJ1-2
clone size: NA
D gene: TRBD1
V gene: TRBV7-2
CDR3 DNA: TGTGCCAGCAGCTCCCGGGACAGGGTGTCACGAGGTGGCTACACCTTC
CDR3 protein: CASSSRDRVSRGGYTF

J gene: TRBJ1-2
clone size: few
D gene: NA
V gene: TRBV6-5
CDR3 DNA: TGTGCCAGCGGTGACTCAGGGAGGAAAGGCTACACCTTC
CDR3 protein: CASGDSGRKGYTF

J gene: TRBJ2-1
clone size: NA
D gene: NA
V gene: TRBV28
CDR3 DNA: TGTGCCAGCAGTCTTGGTGGAGGATATGAGCAGTTCTTC
CDR3 protein: CASSLGGGYEQFF

J gene: TRBJ2-2
clone size: NA
D gene: NA
V gene: TRBV5-3
CDR3 DNA: TGTGCCAGAAGCCCCGAAGCGGGTGGCAGCGGGGAGCTGTTTTTT
CDR3 protein: CARSPEAGGSGELFF

J gene: TRBJ2-5
clone size: NA
D gene: NA
V gene: TRBV19
CDR3 DNA: TGTGCCAGTAGGACTTCTGGGGCACCAGGGACCCAGTACTTC
CDR3 protein: CASRTSGAPGTQYF